Following are 25 T cell receptor beta chains from one sample sequenced in a study of tumor and adjacent non-tumor tissue in lung cancer. The template was RNA from unsorted bulk tissue. This non-tumor lung sample came from over 3 cm beyond the tumor edge. TCRbeta libraries were built with three rounds of nested PCR, modified from ARM-PCR. TCRdb analysed the multiplex PCR reads with MiXCR anew, one entry per CDR3 protein. The repertoire consists of 70,000 to 90,000 distinct CDR3 sequences, with more than 80% occurring once and the leading ten covering around half. Sequenced sample: distant non-tumor lung tissue. All receptors derive from a man aged 55 to 69 with non-small cell lung cancer.

Points on this clonotype: One junction end disagrees with the germline gene, perhaps due to a read error. The chain carries TRBV11-2 and TRBJ2-6, with a weak D call TRBD1 (5 bases). The CDR3 is made up of 19 amino acids. CDR1 is SGHAT, CDR2 FQNNGV, per germline. DNA of the CDR3: TGTGCCAGCAGCTTAGTTCCAAAGGACAAGCCCTCTGGGGCCAATGTCCCGACTTTC. Residues: CASSLVPKDKPSGANVPTF.

Note on this clonotype: One end of the junction fails to match germline, which may point to a read error. The chain carries TRBV11-3 and TRBJ1-4; tentatively, D is TRBD1 (5 bases). CDR3 length equals 13 residues. Germline V gives CDR1 SGHNT, CDR2 YENEEA. Here the CDR3 DNA reads TGTGCTAGCATGGGGCGGGATCGGGAAAAACTGTTTTTT. Encoded protein: CASMGRDREKLFF.

A note on this clonotype: A read error may be the cause here, since a much bigger clone is one base away. The chain carries TRBV6-5 and TRBJ2-7; D not certain. Trimming cost V 6 bases and J 1 base, with 19 bases left between them. Germline V lookup: CDR1 MNHEY, CDR2 SVGAGI. The CDR3 has 16 residues. The CDR3 loop is CASSLAASESSYEQYF. In nucleotides, the CDR3 is TGTGCCAGCAGCCTGGCCGCCTCAGAGTCATCCTACGAGCAGTACTTC.

Concerning this clonotype: Relative to the germline gene, one junction end is altered; a read error may explain this. This chain links TRBV11-3 with TRBJ1-6; D remains unclear. The germline V gene encodes CDR1 SGHNT and CDR2 YENEEA. The CDR3 sequence is 13 residues long. The CDR3 bases are TGTGCCAGCAGCCCTGGGAATAATTCACTCCTCCACTTT. It is translated as CASSPGNNSLLHF. The entire variable domain, with the rest obtained from reference TRBV11-3 and TRBJ1-6, is as follows: EAGVVQSPRYKIIEKKQPVAFWCNPISGHNTLYWYLQNLGQGPELLIRYENEEAVDDSQLPKDRFSAERLKGVDSTLKIQPAELGDSAVYLCASSPGNNSLLHFGNGTRLTVT.

A word on this clonotype: The junction shows a germline mismatch at one end, possibly a read error. The gene calls are TRBV20-1 and TRBJ2-7; either TRBD1 or TRBD2 may fit D (5 bases each). The germline V gene has CDR1 DFQATT and CDR2 SNEGSKA (reference sequence). This CDR3 has 14 amino acids. For the CDR3, the DNA is TGCAGTGTTAGGGACCCCTCAGGGATCTACGATCAGTACTTC. Translated, it gives CSVRDPSGIYDQYF.

A remark on this clonotype: A much larger clonotype is one base distant, so this may be a read error. This chain connects TRBV7-6 to TRBJ2-7; 8 bases align to TRBD2. This CDR3 spans 17 amino acids. Germline V gene lookup returns CDR1 SGHVS and CDR2 FNYEAQ. The chain's CDR3 is CVSSPLRGTSSSYEQYF. Written as DNA, the CDR3 is TGTGTCAGCAGCCCCCTCCGGGGGACTAGTAGCTCCTACGAGCAGTACTTC.

A word on this clonotype: One end of the junction does not line up with germline, which may come from a read error. The chain joins TRBV4-2 to TRBJ1-3, with TRBD1 matching over 7 bases. Looked up from germline, CDR1 is LGHNA and CDR2 is YNFKEQ. The CDR3 covers 16 residues. CDR3 protein: CVSRSYGTASGNTIYF. The CDR3 coding sequence is TGTGTCAGCAGAAGTTACGGGACAGCCTCTGGAAACACCATATATTTT.

Comment on this clonotype: A read error may account for a junction end that differs from germline. The CDR3 bases are TGTGCCAACAGCTTGGTGGGATACGGAGATACGCAGTATTTT. This translates into CANSLVGYGDTQYF. This chain connects TRBV5-4 to TRBJ2-3; D is undetermined. This CDR3 spans 14 amino acids. In germline, CDR1 is SGHNT, CDR2 YYREEE (reference sequence).

The V gene is TRBV10-3, the J gene TRBJ2-1; 10 bases line up with TRBD2. The J call may be incorrect, as the DNA end agrees better with TRBJ2-7. CDR1 is ENHRY, CDR2 SYGVKD, per germline. The CDR3 is 18 amino acids. The CDR3 DNA reads as TGTGCCATCAGTAACGGACCAGCGGGAGGGCTGCAGGCATACAAGCAGTACTTC. Translated: CAISNGPAGGLQAYKQYF.

Regarding this clonotype: Relative to the germline gene, one junction end is altered; a read error may explain this. The CDR3 loop is CVSRARQGANRETQYF. The CDR3, as DNA: TGTGTCAGCAGAGCCAGACAGGGGGCTAACCGAGAGACCCAGTACTTC. The chain joins TRBV12-3 or TRBV12-4 to TRBJ2-5; 10 nucleotides match TRBD1. The CDR3 runs to 16 residues.

Remarks on this clonotype: An end of the junction differs from the germline gene, which may be a read error. The chain couples TRBV6-6 to TRBJ1-5; D unresolved. The CDR3 length is 16 residues. Germline CDR1 and CDR2: MNHNY and SVGAGI (reference sequence). The CDR3 DNA is TGTGCCGGCAGTTCCGCAGGACCCATGGGGAATCAGTCCCAGCATTTT. Its translation: CAGSSAGPMGNQSQHF.

A remark on this clonotype: Mismatch with germline at one junction end may stem from a read error. CDR3 loop: CASSQDRWRRQEYGYIF. CDR3 nucleotides: TGTGCCAGCAGCCAAGATCGGTGGAGGAGGCAGGAGTATGGCTACATCTTC. The V gene is TRBV4-2, the J gene TRBJ1-2, with D unresolved. Germline loops: CDR1 LGHNA, CDR2 YNFKEQ. The CDR3 consists of 17 residues.

This clonotype was seen only once. The chain has TRBV6-5 and TRBJ2-6, with TRBD2 identical over 10 bases. This CDR3 region has 17 residues. Per germline, CDR1 MNHEY and CDR2 SVGAGI. Written as DNA, the CDR3 is TGTTCCGGCAGCCTAGCGGGAGCCGGCTCTGGGGCCAACGTCCTGACTTTC. Protein: CSGSLAGAGSGANVLTF.

For this clonotype: Mismatch with germline at one junction end may stem from a read error. The rearrangement links TRBV6-5 to TRBJ2-1, with TRBD1 as a possible D gene (5 bases). Germline assignment: CDR1 MNHEY and CDR2 SVGAGI. The CDR3 covers 17 residues. The CDR3 sequence is CASGYSYRLSSYNEQFF. Written as DNA, the CDR3 is TGTGCCAGCGGTTACTCGTACAGGCTGAGTTCCTACAATGAGCAGTTCTTC.

Turning to this clonotype: At one of its ends the junction is not consistent with the germline gene, which may arise from a read error. The CDR3 region is CASGFDGTYEQYF. The CDR3 DNA reads as TGTGCCAGCGGCTTCGACGGGACCTACGAGCAGTATTTC. The V and J genes are TRBV11-3 and TRBJ2-7; D may be TRBD1 or TRBD2 (5 bases each). This CDR3 region has 13 residues. CDR1 is SGHNT and CDR2 is YENEEA in the germline V gene.

As concerns this clonotype: The CDR3 end shows no conserved phenylalanine or tryptophan, and so a read error is likely. V is TRBV11-2 and J is TRBJ2-6; perhaps TRBD2 as D (7 bases). The germline V and J ends were trimmed by 7 bases and 2 bases, with 21 bases remaining between them. Germline V gene sequence: CDR1 SGHAT, CDR2 FQNNGV. The CDR3 has 18 residues. This CDR3 reads CASTPTRGGTTGANVLTL. CDR3 nucleotide sequence: TGTGCCAGCACTCCAACTAGGGGGGGAACCACTGGGGCCAACGTCCTGACTTTG.

This clonotype was counted a few times. Its ends do not fully match the called genes, so a read error is possible. The chain employs TRBV10-1 and TRBJ2-2; 9 bases agree with TRBD1. Germline V gene data show CDR1 as WNHNN and CDR2 as SYGVQD (reference sequence). This CDR3 spans 16 amino acids. CDR3 residues: CASSDNRGHTTGELFF. CDR3 bases: TGCGCTAGCAGTGATAACAGGGGGCATACCACCGGGGAGCTGTTTTTT.

Of note for this clonotype: A much larger clone is a single base away; this may be a read error. V gene TRBV10-2 combines with J gene TRBJ1-5; 7 nucleotides match TRBD1. The germline CDR1 and CDR2 sequences are WSHSY and SAAADI. The CDR3 is 15 residues long. This CDR3 reads CDSSKRTGGDQPQHF. DNA of the CDR3: TGCGACAGCAGCAAACGGACAGGAGGGGATCAGCCCCAGCATTTT.

V usage is TRBV11-1 and J usage is TRBJ2-1, with TRBD2 identical over 11 bases. This CDR3 is 15 amino acids long. Germline CDR1 SGHAT, CDR2 FQDESV (reference sequence). J was trimmed by 7 bases and V by 10 bases; bases with no gene match: 12. CDR3 nucleotides: TGTGCCATCAGTTCCCCTAGCGGGGGGATGAATGAGCAGTTCTTC. Its protein product is CAISSPSGGMNEQFF.

A word on this clonotype: The conserved closing phenylalanine or tryptophan is absent in this CDR3, likely reflecting a read error. The J gene is TRBJ2-1, the V gene TRBV11-3; 8 bases line up with TRBD2. Trimming removed 1 base from V and 11 bases from J; junction bases left unmatched: 13. Germline CDR1 and CDR2: SGHNT and YENEEA. This CDR3 contains 16 residues. The CDR3 here is CASSLVRTNGREKQFS. The CDR3 nucleotides are TGTGCCAGCAGCTTAGTTAGGACTAACGGGAGGGAGAAGCAGTTCTCC.

This clonotype is a singleton in its sample. One end of the junction varies from germline; a read error may be responsible. This rearrangement joins TRBV11-3 to TRBJ2-6; tentatively, D is TRBD1 (5 bases). The CDR3 has 16 amino acids. Looked up from germline, CDR1 is SGHNT and CDR2 is YENEEA. The CDR3, as DNA: TGTGCCAGCAGCTCAGAATCCAGCGCTGGGGCCAACGTCCTGATTTTC. It encodes CASSSESSAGANVLIF. The full variable domain, its missing parts supplied by reference TRBV11-3 and TRBJ2-6, is EAGVVQSPRYKIIEKKQPVAFWCNPISGHNTLYWYLQNLGQGPELLIRYENEEAVDDSQLPKDRFSAERLKGVDSTLKIQPAELGDSAVYLCASSSESSAGANVLIFGAGSRLTVL.

Notes on this clonotype: The junction differs from germline at one of its ends, possibly a read error. The gene calls are TRBV20-1 and TRBJ1-1; TRBD1 matches 9 bases. Germline CDR1 and CDR2: DFQATT and SNEGSKA (reference sequence). The CDR3 length is 14 residues. The chain's CDR3 is CNAGRGDRVTEGFF. The DNA of the CDR3 is TGCAATGCTGGAAGGGGGGACAGGGTGACTGAAGGTTTCTTT.

The chain has TRBV6-5 and TRBJ2-5; possible D gene TRBD2, 6 bases. V gave up 5 bases and J gave up 9 bases, with 19 bases separating them. CDR1 is MNHEY, CDR2 SVGAGI, per germline. The CDR3 totals 14 residues. This chain's CDR3 is CASSSTGTPGAQYF. The CDR3 DNA follows: TGTGCCAGCAGTAGTACCGGGACCCCGGGGGCCCAGTACTTC.

This clonotype was found once. J is TRBJ2-2 and V is TRBV5-1; D perhaps matches TRBD1 (6 bases). The CDR3 runs 17 residues. The ends were cut back, 5 bases at V and 0 bases at J, with 17 bases in the middle. Germline V lookup: CDR1 SGHRS, CDR2 YFSETQ. CDR3 protein: CASSKNSGTSNTGELFF. In nucleotides, the CDR3 is TGCGCCAGCAGTAAAAACTCCGGGACATCGAACACCGGGGAGCTGTTTTTT.

In the case of this clonotype: The CDR3 does not end in the conserved phenylalanine or tryptophan, so this is likely a read error. This CDR3 reads CIAAPGATDGYTL. The DNA for the CDR3 is TGCATTGCTGCCCCAGGGGCTACTGATGGCTACACCTTA. This chain connects TRBV20-1 to TRBJ1-2; D perhaps matches TRBD1 (6 bases). CDR1 DFQATT and CDR2 SNEGSKA come from the germline V gene (reference sequence). This CDR3 contains 13 residues.